The clone carrying this T cell receptor beta chain was recorded a few times. Its cognate antigen is unknown. Trimming removed 5 bases at V and 6 bases at J, with 16 bases between. Germline CDR1 reads SGHVS; CDR2 reads FQNEAQ. The CDR3 is made up of 15 amino acids. The data were obtained in a study of T cell repertoires in cytomegalovirus infection. In the study overall: Recently identified HLA-C-restricted CMV epitopes were used, and well-studied HLA-B-restricted CMV epitopes were used as well. Signatures in public TCR beta sequences pointed to both CMV infection and matching HLA type. Study findings and constraints: There were HLA-C-restricted CMV-specific TCR beta clonotypes dominating the ex vivo response.

TCRdb processed the reads anew with MiXCR; each CDR3 protein has one entry. The profile covers approximately 340,000 distinct CDR3 sequences, with 29% appearing a single time and about 20% taken by the ten largest. The V gene is TRBV7-8, the J gene TRBJ1-4; D remains unclear. The starting material was cultured PBMCs, obtained from culture after CMV antigen stimulation. The source is a human donor in good health (CMV status not recorded). Some clones in this sample may be carry-over from other donors' samples. CDR3 in amino acids: CASSRGHPQDEKLFF. DNA for the CDR3: TGTGCCAGCAGCCGAGGGCACCCCCAGGATGAAAAACTGTTTTTT.